The 19 T cell receptor beta chains below all came from one sample that was sequenced in a study of T-cell memory formation after mild COVID-19. Each CDR3 protein gets one entry after TCRdb re-called the 5' RACE reads with MiXCR. The sample includes about 540,000 distinct CDR3 sequences, roughly 22% of them seen just once. Sequenced input: PBMCs or a T cell subset sorted from them (not recorded which). These receptors originate from an adult woman who had mild COVID-19 (a few samples of this study predate the infection). Cell type and time point are not known.

The V gene is TRBV12-3 or TRBV12-4, the J gene TRBJ1-2, with 12 bases identical to TRBD1. With V trimmed by 6 bases and J by 4 bases, 12 bases remained unmatched. CDR3 length: 17 residues. DNA for the CDR3: TGTGCCAGCAGCCGACCGGGACAGGGGGCTAATTCCTATGGCTACACCTTC. It is translated as CASSRPGQGANSYGYTF.

This clonotype came up a few times. J is TRBJ2-2 and V is TRBV4-1, with TRBD1 identical over 7 bases. Germline V gene data show CDR1 as MGHRA and CDR2 as YSYEKL. Trimming at V came to 4 bases and at J to 2 bases, leaving 4 bases not matched to a gene. This CDR3 contains 15 residues. Written as DNA, the CDR3 is TGCGCCAGCAGCCGCCGACAGGGAAACACCGGGGAGCTGTTTTTT. This translates into CASSRRQGNTGELFF.

The chain employs TRBV9 and TRBJ2-1, with D uncertain. CDR3 size: 15 residues. Germline V CDR1 and CDR2: SGDLS, YYNGEE. V was pared by 0 bases and J by 9 bases, with 16 bases between. For the CDR3, the DNA is TGTGCCAGCAGCGTAGGCTCGACTGCAACCCTTGAGCAGTTCTTC. Protein product: CASSVGSTATLEQFF.

This chain uses TRBV30 with TRBJ1-1; D is perhaps TRBD1 (5 bases). The CDR3 totals 14 residues. Germline V gene sequence: CDR1 GTSNPN, CDR2 SVGIG (reference sequence). The V end was cut by 2 bases, the J end by 5 bases, with 15 bases between. The CDR3 here is CAWSRTRGRTEAFF. CDR3 sequence (DNA): TGTGCCTGGAGTCGTACACGGGGGAGGACTGAAGCTTTCTTT.

This clonotype was counted ten times or more. The chain links TRBV6-2 or TRBV6-3 to TRBJ1-5; perhaps TRBD1 as D (6 bases). The CDR3 covers 13 residues. Trimming left V 11 bases short and J 7 bases short, with 18 bases between. Germline V CDR1 and CDR2: MNHEY, SVGEGT. The CDR3 is CAHAPQGTQPQHF. CDR3 DNA sequence: TGTGCCCACGCGCCACAGGGAACCCAGCCCCAGCATTTT.

This clonotype appeared a few times. The chain is built from TRBV9 and TRBJ2-2; unclear D gene. The CDR3 has 15 amino acids. Trimming pared 0 bases from V and 0 bases from J, leaving 6 bases between. Germline V gene lookup returns CDR1 SGDLS and CDR2 YYNGEE. CDR3 loop: CASSVGVANTGELFF. Written as DNA, the CDR3 is TGTGCCAGCAGCGTAGGAGTAGCGAACACCGGGGAGCTGTTTTTT.

V and J are TRBV11-3 and TRBJ2-1, with D maybe TRBD2 (5 bases). The V gene lost 5 bases and the J gene lost 6 bases, with 17 bases spanning the gap. CDR3 length: 15 residues. Germline CDR1 reads SGHNT; CDR2 reads YENEEA. This chain's CDR3 is CASSHPTRLGNEQFF. CDR3 coding DNA: TGTGCCAGCAGCCACCCCACTAGGCTTGGCAATGAGCAGTTCTTC.

This clonotype was counted between two and nine times. V usage is TRBV5-1 and J usage is TRBJ2-3; unclear D gene. Germline CDR1 is SGHRS and CDR2 is YFSETQ. V was clipped by 3 bases and J by 4 bases, with 18 bases between them. The CDR3 consists of 16 residues. The CDR3 spells CASSSSGSPAADTQYF. The CDR3 DNA sequence: TGCGCCAGCAGCTCTTCTGGTAGCCCTGCGGCAGATACGCAGTATTTT.

V is TRBV4-3 and J is TRBJ2-1; no clear D gene. The germline V gene has CDR1 LGHNA and CDR2 YSLEER. With 0 bases removed from V and 1 base from J, the gap between germline ends came to 7 bases. The CDR3 loop spans 15 amino acids. The CDR3 sequence: CASSQEGRSYNEQFF. Here the CDR3 DNA reads TGCGCCAGCAGCCAAGAGGGCAGGTCCTACAATGAGCAGTTCTTC.

The chain recombines TRBV25-1 with TRBJ1-1, with 9 positions matching TRBD1. The CDR3 loop spans 15 amino acids. Germline V gene lookup returns CDR1 MGHDK and CDR2 SYGVNS. Losses at the gene ends were 4 bases for V and 0 bases for J; bases not matched to a gene: 3. The DNA for the CDR3 is TGTGCCAGCAGTGTGGGACAGGGCGTGAACACTGAAGCTTTCTTT. As protein: CASSVGQGVNTEAFF. The full variable domain, its missing parts supplied by reference TRBV25-1 and TRBJ1-1, is EADIYQTPRYLVIGTGKKITLECSQTMGHDKMYWYQQDPGMELHLIHYSYGVNSTEKGDLSSESTVSRIRTEHFPLTLESARPSHTSQYLCASSVGQGVNTEAFFGQGTRLTVV.

The chain employs TRBV24-1 and TRBJ2-1, with TRBD2 matching 12 bases. Germline V gene data show CDR1 as KGHDR and CDR2 as SFDVKD. This CDR3 comprises 15 residues. V shed 6 bases, J shed 5 bases, and the junction held 4 bases outside the gene matches. CDR3 loop: CATSKLAGGNNEQFF. For the CDR3, the DNA is TGTGCCACCAGTAAACTAGCGGGGGGAAACAATGAGCAGTTCTTC.

This clonotype was detected a few times. The chain couples TRBV21-1 to TRBJ2-3; no check of the table's D call, TRBD1, against the DNA was made. TRBV21-1 counts as a pseudogene. This CDR3 spans 14 amino acids. The CDR3 nucleotides are TGTGCCAGCAGCAAAGGACAGGGGAAAGATACGCAGTATTTT. The encoded protein is CASSKGQGKDTQYF.

This clonotype was found once. The CDR3 region is CAISYRQGADTQYF. The CDR3 coding sequence is TGTGCCATCAGCTACCGACAGGGGGCAGATACGCAGTATTTT. The gene calls are TRBV10-3 and TRBJ2-3; 9 bases match TRBD1. The CDR3 loop spans 14 amino acids. The V segment lost 6 bases and the J segment 4 bases; nucleotides outside the gene matches: 5. Germline CDR1 and CDR2: ENHRY and SYGVKD.

This clonotype was seen many times. This rearrangement joins TRBV4-1 to TRBJ2-1; 7 positions match TRBD2. In germline, CDR1 is MGHRA, CDR2 YSYEKL. This CDR3 has 15 amino acids. After removal of 7 bases from V and 2 bases from J, the junction contained 8 bases not matched to a gene. DNA for the CDR3: TGCGCCAGCACCCATGGCGGGGGACCCTACAATGAGCAGTTCTTC. Translation gives CASTHGGGPYNEQFF.

The sample holds a few counts of this clonotype. This chain links TRBV5-1 with TRBJ2-2, with D possibly TRBD2 on 6 matching bases. Germline values: CDR1 SGHRS, CDR2 YFSETQ. The CDR3 is made up of 14 amino acids. Trimming shortened V by 4 bases and J by 4 bases, and 11 bases separated the two germline ends. The CDR3 here is CASSGLFFTGELFF. CDR3 bases: TGCGCCAGCAGCGGACTATTCTTCACCGGGGAGCTGTTTTTT.

The rearrangement uses TRBV7-9 and TRBJ2-3; D not certain. The CDR3 totals 13 residues. Trimming shortened V by 3 bases and J by 6 bases, and 10 bases separated the two germline ends. The germline gives CDR1 SEHNR, CDR2 FQNEAQ (reference sequence). CDR3 nucleotides: TGTGCCAGCAGCTTGTATCCGGTGGATACGCAGTATTTT. It codes for CASSLYPVDTQYF.

This clonotype has just a few counts. J is TRBJ2-3 and V is TRBV7-9; D uncertain. Germline values: CDR1 SEHNR, CDR2 FQNEAQ (reference sequence). With 8 bases removed from V and 2 bases from J, the gap between germline ends came to 17 bases. The CDR3 is 15 amino acids. DNA of the CDR3: TGTGCCAGCGGCAAGGTGGTCAGAGCCACAGATACGCAGTATTTT. This codes for CASGKVVRATDTQYF.

J is TRBJ1-2 and V is TRBV11-3, with D maybe TRBD1 (5 bases). Between the trimmed V and J ends, which lost 6 bases and 7 bases, there was a span of 15 bases. Germline CDR1 is SGHNT and CDR2 is YENEEA. This CDR3 has 13 residues. The CDR3 spells CASSLSGGAGYTF. CDR3 sequence (DNA): TGTGCCAGCAGTCTAAGCGGGGGAGCTGGCTACACCTTC.

This clonotype was seen only a few times. V usage is TRBV7-2 and J usage is TRBJ2-1; 12 bases map to TRBD2. After removal of 1 base from V and 8 bases from J, the junction contained 12 bases not matched to a gene. The germline V gene has CDR1 SGHTA and CDR2 FQGNSA. This CDR3 is built from 18 residues. DNA of the CDR3: TGTGCCAGCAGCTTAGGCTACCCTAGCGGGGGGGCCATCTATGAGCAGTTCTTC. The encoded protein is CASSLGYPSGGAIYEQFF.